This record covers a single T cell receptor beta chain. Here immunoSEQ multiplex PCR was the method, and the copy in TCRdb shows in-frame clones only, minus some. The sample lists about 22,000 clones; approximately 95% were seen once. The sample is drawn from a study of T cell changes during pregnancy in multiple sclerosis. Sample: CD8+ T cells from peripheral blood mononuclear cells, taken in the third trimester of pregnancy. This clonotype originated in a female donor with multiple sclerosis, enrolled in a pregnancy study.

CDR3 in DNA: TGTGCCAGCAGTTCCCAGCGACGCGAGACCCAGTACTTC. Amino acid sequence: CASSSQRRETQYF. The chain combines TRBV27 with TRBJ2-5; D remains ambiguous. V was cut by 4 bases and J by 5 bases, with 11 bases left in between. The CDR3 runs 13 residues. Per germline, CDR1 MNHEY and CDR2 SMNVEV (reference sequence).